A selection of T cell receptor beta chains follows, all from one sample in a study of Ad26.COV2.S vaccination and SARS-CoV-2 variants. Sequenced by immunoSEQ multiplex PCR; TCRdb stores in-frame clones only, minus some. In the table there are 380,000 or so clones, 80% to 90% of which are singletons. The sequenced sample was peripheral blood, obtained in a trial of Ad26.COV2.S vaccine versus placebo. The source of these receptors is a person aged 18 to 59 who received the Ad26.COV2.S COVID-19 vaccine or a placebo. The CDR3 runs from the conserved cysteine through the conserved F or W. A D gene is named only where the DNA matches it firmly. Clone size appears in some rows only: once, few, many, or a class for an expanded clone.

v_call	clone_size	j_call	d_call	cdr3_aa	cdr3_nt
TRBV11-2	NA	TRBJ2-3	NA	CASSLVRGDTQYF	TGTGCCAGCAGCTTAGTCAGGGGAGATACGCAGTATTTT
TRBV7-2	once	TRBJ2-7	TRBD2	CASSLGAGGYEQYF	TGTGCCAGCAGCTTAGGAGCGGGGGGGTACGAGCAGTACTTC
TRBV25-1	once	TRBJ2-1	TRBD2	CATTSGGYNEQFF	TGTGCCACGACTAGCGGGGGGTACAATGAGCAGTTCTTC
TRBV28	NA	TRBJ2-7	TRBD1	CASSLDPGTGYYEQYF	TGTGCCAGCAGTTTGGATCCCGGGACAGGCTACTACGAGCAGTACTTC
TRBV5-5	NA	TRBJ1-5	NA	CASRERDGVIGQPQHF	TGTGCCAGCCGGGAAAGGGATGGGGTAATAGGTCAGCCCCAGCATTTT
TRBV5-6	NA	TRBJ2-7	TRBD2	CASSWTLGGGTYEQYF	TGTGCCAGCAGCTGGACCCTGGGCGGGGGGACCTACGAGCAGTACTTC
TRBV28	NA	TRBJ1-1	NA	CASSGTEAFF	TGTGCCAGCAGTGGGACAGAAGCTTTCTTT
TRBV7-6	NA	TRBJ2-1	NA	CASSLAGHNEQFF	TGTGCCAGCAGCTTAGCGGGCCACAATGAGCAGTTCTTC
TRBV4-3	NA	TRBJ1-1	NA	CASSSHRSGQGAFF	TGCGCCAGCAGCTCCCACCGCTCAGGCCAAGGGGCTTTCTTT
TRBV9	NA	TRBJ1-4	TRBD1	CASSVGPDRVREKLFF	TGTGCCAGCAGCGTAGGCCCGGACAGGGTCCGAGAAAAACTGTTTTTT
TRBV2	NA	TRBJ2-5	NA	CASRRGAGETQYF	TGTGCCAGCAGGAGAGGGGCAGGAGAGACCCAGTACTTC
TRBV7-6	NA	TRBJ2-7	NA	CASSHLGSYEQYF	TGTGCCAGCAGCCACCTTGGGTCCTACGAGCAGTACTTC
TRBV29-1	NA	TRBJ2-1	TRBD2	CSAGTSGYNEQFF	TGCAGCGCCGGGACTAGCGGGTACAATGAGCAGTTCTTC
TRBV6-6	NA	TRBJ1-1	NA	CASSPRGAGWNTEAFF	TGTGCCAGCAGTCCCCGAGGTGCAGGGTGGAACACTGAAGCTTTCTTT
TRBV11-2	few	TRBJ1-5	NA	CASSHSNQPQHF	TGTGCCAGCAGCCACTCCAATCAGCCCCAGCATTTT
TRBV7-8	NA	TRBJ2-5	NA	CASSQPPETQYF	TGTGCCAGCAGCCAACCTCCGGAGACCCAGTACTTC